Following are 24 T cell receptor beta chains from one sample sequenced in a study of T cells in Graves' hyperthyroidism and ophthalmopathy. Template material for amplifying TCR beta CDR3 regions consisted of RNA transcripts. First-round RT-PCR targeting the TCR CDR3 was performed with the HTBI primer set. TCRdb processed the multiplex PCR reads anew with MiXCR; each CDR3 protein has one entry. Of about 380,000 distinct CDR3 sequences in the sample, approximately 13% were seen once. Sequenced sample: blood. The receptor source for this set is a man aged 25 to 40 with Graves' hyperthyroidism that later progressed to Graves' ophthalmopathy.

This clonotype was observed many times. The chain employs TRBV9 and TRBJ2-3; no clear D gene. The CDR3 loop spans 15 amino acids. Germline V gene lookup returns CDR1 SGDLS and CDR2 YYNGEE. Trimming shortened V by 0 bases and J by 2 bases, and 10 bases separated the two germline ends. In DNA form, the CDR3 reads TGTGCCAGCAGCGTAGATGGCAGCCCCACAGATACGCAGTATTTT. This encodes CASSVDGSPTDTQYF.

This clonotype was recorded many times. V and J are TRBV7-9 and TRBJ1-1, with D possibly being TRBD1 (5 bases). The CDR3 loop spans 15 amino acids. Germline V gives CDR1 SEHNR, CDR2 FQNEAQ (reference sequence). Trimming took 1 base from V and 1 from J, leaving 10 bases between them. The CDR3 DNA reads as TGTGCCAGCAGCTTAGGCCAGGGACCGAACACTGAAGCTTTCTTT. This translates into CASSLGQGPNTEAFF.

CDR3 bases: TGTGCCAGTAGTGTCGGACAGGGCGCGAATCAGCCCCAGCATTTT. This codes for CASSVGQGANQPQHF. This chain connects TRBV19 to TRBJ1-5; 8 bases fit TRBD1. The CDR3 length is 15 residues. The germline V gene has CDR1 LNHDA and CDR2 SQIVND (reference sequence). Trimming cost V 5 bases and J 4 bases; bases outside gene matches: 7.

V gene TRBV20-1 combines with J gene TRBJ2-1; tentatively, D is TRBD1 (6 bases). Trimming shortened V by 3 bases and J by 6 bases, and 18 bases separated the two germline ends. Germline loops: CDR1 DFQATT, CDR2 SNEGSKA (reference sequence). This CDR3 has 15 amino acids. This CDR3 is CSARDPNRGFNEQFF. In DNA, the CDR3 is TGCAGTGCTAGGGACCCAAATAGGGGGTTCAATGAGCAGTTCTTC.

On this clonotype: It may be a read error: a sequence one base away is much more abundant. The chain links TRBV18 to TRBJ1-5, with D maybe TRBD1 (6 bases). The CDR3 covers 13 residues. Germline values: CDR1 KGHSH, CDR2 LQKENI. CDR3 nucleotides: TGTGCCAGCTGTACAGGGCTGGATCAGCTCCAGCATTTT. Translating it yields CASCTGLDQLQHF.

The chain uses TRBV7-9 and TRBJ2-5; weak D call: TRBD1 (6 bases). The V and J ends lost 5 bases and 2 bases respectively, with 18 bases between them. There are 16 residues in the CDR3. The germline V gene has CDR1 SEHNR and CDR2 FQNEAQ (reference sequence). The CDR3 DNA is TGTGCCAGCAGCCCATGGGGTACAGGGAATCAAGAGACCCAGTACTTC. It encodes CASSPWGTGNQETQYF.

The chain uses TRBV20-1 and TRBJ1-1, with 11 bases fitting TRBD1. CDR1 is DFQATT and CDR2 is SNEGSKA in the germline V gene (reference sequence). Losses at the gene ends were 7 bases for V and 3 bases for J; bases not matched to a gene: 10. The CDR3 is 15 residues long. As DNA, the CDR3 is TGCAGTGGGGCAGGGCCGGGACAGGGGGACACTGAAGCTTTCTTT. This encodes CSGAGPGQGDTEAFF.

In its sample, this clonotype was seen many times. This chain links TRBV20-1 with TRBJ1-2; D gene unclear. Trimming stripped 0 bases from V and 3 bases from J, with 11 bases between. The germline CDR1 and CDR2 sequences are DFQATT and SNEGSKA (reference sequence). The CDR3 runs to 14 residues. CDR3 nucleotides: TGCAGTGCTAGAGATCCGGCATCTCACTATGGCTACACCTTC. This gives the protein CSARDPASHYGYTF.

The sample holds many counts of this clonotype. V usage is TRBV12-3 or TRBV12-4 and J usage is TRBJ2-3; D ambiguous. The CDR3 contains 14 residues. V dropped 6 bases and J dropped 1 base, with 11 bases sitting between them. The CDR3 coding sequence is TGTGCCAGCAGCAATGCTGACGGCACAGATACGCAGTATTTT. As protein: CASSNADGTDTQYF.

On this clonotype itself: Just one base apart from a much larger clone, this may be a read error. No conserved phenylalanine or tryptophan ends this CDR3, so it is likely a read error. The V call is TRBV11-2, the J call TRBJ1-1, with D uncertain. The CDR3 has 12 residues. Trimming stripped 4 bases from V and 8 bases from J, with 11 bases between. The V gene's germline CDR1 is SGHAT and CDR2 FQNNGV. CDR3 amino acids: CASSSIWFEAFL. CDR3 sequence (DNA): TGTGCCAGCAGCTCCATATGGTTCGAAGCTTTCCTT.

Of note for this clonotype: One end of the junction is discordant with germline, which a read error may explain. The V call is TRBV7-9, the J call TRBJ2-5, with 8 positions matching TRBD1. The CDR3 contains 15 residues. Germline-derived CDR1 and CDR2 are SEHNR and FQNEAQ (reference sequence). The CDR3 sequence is CACSSGQGGYETQYF. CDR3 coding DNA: TGTGCCTGCAGCTCCGGACAGGGCGGTTATGAGACCCAGTACTTC.

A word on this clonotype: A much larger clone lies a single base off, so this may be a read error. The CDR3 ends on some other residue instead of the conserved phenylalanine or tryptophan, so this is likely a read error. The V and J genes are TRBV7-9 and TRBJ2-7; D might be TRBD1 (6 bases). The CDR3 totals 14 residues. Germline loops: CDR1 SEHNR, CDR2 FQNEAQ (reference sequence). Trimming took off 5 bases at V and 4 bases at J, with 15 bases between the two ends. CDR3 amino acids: CASSPPAGQYEQYL. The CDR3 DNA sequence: TGTGCCAGCAGCCCACCGGCCGGACAGTACGAGCAGTACCTC.

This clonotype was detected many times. The CDR3 DNA is TGTGCCAGCAGCCAACGGGGATTCTACAATGAGCAGTTCTTC. Protein product: CASSQRGFYNEQFF. The J gene is TRBJ2-1, the V gene TRBV3-1; D is perhaps TRBD2 (5 bases). Trimming shortened V by 2 bases and J by 3 bases, and 8 bases separated the two germline ends. CDR3 length equals 14 residues. Germline CDR1 and CDR2: LGHDT and YNNKEL (reference sequence).

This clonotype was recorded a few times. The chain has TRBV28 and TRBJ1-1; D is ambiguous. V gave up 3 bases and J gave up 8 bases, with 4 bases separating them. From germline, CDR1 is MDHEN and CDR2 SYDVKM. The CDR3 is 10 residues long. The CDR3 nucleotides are TGTGCCAGCAGTTTTGGGGAAGCTTTCTTT. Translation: CASSFGEAFF.

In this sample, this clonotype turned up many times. CDR3 sequence: CASSPGPRSYEQYF. CDR3 bases: TGTGCCAGTTCGCCGGGACCGAGATCCTACGAGCAGTACTTC. This chain connects TRBV19 to TRBJ2-7; D is perhaps TRBD1 or TRBD2 (5 bases each). The V and J ends lost 8 bases and 1 base respectively, with 15 bases between them. The CDR3 spans 14 residues. Germline-derived CDR1 and CDR2 are LNHDA and SQIVND (reference sequence).

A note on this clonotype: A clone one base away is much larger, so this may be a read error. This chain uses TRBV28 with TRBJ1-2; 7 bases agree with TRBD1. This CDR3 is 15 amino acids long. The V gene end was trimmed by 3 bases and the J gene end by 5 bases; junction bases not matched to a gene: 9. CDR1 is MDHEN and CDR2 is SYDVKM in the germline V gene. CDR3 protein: CASSFSRGVSYGYTF. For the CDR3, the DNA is TGTGCCAGCAGTTTTAGCAGGGGGGTCTCTTATGGCTACACCTTC.

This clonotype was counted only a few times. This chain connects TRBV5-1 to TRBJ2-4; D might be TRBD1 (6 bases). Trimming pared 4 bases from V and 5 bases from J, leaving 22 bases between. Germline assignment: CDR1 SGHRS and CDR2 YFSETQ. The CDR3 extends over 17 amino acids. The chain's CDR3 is CASSQGFSQGVENIQYF. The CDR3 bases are TGCGCCAGCAGCCAAGGCTTTTCACAGGGAGTGGAAAACATTCAGTACTTC.

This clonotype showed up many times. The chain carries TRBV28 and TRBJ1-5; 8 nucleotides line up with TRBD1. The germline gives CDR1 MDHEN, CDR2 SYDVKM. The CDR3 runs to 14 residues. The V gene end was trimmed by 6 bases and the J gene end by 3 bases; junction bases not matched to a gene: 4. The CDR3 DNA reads TGTGCCAGCAGACCGGGACAGGTCAATCAGCCCCAGCATTTT. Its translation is CASRPGQVNQPQHF.

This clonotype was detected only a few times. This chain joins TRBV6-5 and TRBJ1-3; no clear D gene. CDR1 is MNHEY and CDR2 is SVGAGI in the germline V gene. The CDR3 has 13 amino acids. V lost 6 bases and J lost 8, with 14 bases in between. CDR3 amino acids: CASSGPGGDTIYF. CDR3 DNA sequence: TGTGCCAGCAGCGGACCGGGCGGGGACACCATATATTTT.

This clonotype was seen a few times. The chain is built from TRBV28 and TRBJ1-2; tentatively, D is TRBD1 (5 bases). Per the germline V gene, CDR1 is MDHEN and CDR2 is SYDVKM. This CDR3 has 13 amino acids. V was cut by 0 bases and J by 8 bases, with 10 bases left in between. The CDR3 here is CASSLWAGNGYTF. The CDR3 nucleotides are TGTGCCAGCAGTTTATGGGCAGGGAACGGCTACACCTTC.

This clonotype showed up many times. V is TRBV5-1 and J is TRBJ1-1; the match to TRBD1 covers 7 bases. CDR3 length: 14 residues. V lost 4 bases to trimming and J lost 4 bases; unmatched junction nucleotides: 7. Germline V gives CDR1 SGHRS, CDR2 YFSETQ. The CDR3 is CASSKTGARTEAFF. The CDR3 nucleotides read TGCGCCAGCAGCAAAACAGGGGCTCGCACTGAAGCTTTCTTT.

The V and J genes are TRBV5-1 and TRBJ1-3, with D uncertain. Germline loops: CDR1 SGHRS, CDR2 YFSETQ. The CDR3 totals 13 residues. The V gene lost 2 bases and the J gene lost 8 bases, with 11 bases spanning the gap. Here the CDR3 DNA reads TGCGCCAGCAGCTTCCAGCTGGGCGACACCATATATTTT. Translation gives CASSFQLGDTIYF.

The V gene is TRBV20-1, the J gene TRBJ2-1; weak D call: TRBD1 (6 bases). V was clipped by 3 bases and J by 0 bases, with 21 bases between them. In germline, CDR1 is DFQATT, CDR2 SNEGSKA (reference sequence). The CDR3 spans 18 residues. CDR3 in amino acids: CSASRDKAFQGSYNEQFF. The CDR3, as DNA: TGCAGTGCTAGCCGGGACAAAGCTTTCCAGGGCTCCTACAATGAGCAGTTCTTC.

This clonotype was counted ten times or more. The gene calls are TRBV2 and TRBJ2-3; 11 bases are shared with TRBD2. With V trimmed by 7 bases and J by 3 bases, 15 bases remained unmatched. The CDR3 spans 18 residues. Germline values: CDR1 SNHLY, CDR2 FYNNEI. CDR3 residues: CASITYIAGGPWTDTQYF. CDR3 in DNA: TGTGCCAGCATAACCTATATAGCGGGGGGGCCGTGGACAGATACGCAGTATTTT.